The next 21 T cell receptor beta chains were all read from a single sample in a study of technical replicates of blood from a few donors (dated by TCRdb to the late 2010s). Receptor libraries were prepared by the immunoSEQ multiplex PCR assay. TCRdb carries this immuneACCESS record with in-frame sequences only. Its versions omit some clonotypes, under half of them owing to an unresolved V gene in the studies checked, with the rest unexplained. This sample gives over 10,000 clones in total; about 94% of them show up just once. The ten largest clones take up about 7.4% of the sample. The sequenced material came from PBMCs. All receptors derive from a human donor in good health.

This chain joins TRBV7-6 and TRBJ1-2; possibly TRBD1 for D (6 bases). From germline, CDR1 is SGHVS and CDR2 FNYEAQ. Trimming removed 8 bases from V and 2 bases from J, with 12 bases in between. The CDR3 has 13 amino acids. CDR3 amino acids: CASGAGVNYGYTF. The CDR3 DNA reads TGTGCCAGCGGTGCAGGGGTCAACTATGGCTACACCTTC.

V gene TRBV4-1 combines with J gene TRBJ2-5; D perhaps matches TRBD2 (5 bases). Trimming took 4 bases from V and 1 from J, leaving 10 bases between them. CDR3 length equals 14 residues. CDR1 and CDR2 from the germline V gene are MGHRA and YSYEKL. The CDR3 is CASSPATSQETQYF. The CDR3 nucleotides read TGCGCCAGCAGCCCGGCAACTAGCCAAGAGACCCAGTACTTC.

The chain employs TRBV6-6 and TRBJ2-1; 11 bases are shared with TRBD2. The CDR3 sequence is 15 residues long. CDR1 is MNHNY and CDR2 is SVGAGI in the germline V gene (reference sequence). Losses at the gene ends were 0 bases for V and 8 bases for J; bases not matched to a gene: 3. CDR3 protein: CASSYSTSGIHEQFF. CDR3 DNA: TGTGCCAGCAGTTACTCGACTAGCGGGATCCATGAGCAGTTCTTC.

The chain recombines TRBV18 with TRBJ2-7; D not certain. CDR1 KGHSH and CDR2 LQKENI come from the germline V gene. Trimming removed 1 base from V and 2 bases from J, with 9 bases in between. The CDR3 runs to 14 residues. DNA for the CDR3: TGTGCCAGCTCACCACGGTCAAGAGCCTACGAGCAGTACTTC. Translated, it gives CASSPRSRAYEQYF.

The chain joins TRBV19 to TRBJ2-5; D possibly corresponds to TRBD1 (5 bases). Germline V CDR1 and CDR2: LNHDA, SQIVND (reference sequence). The CDR3 covers 14 residues. Between the trimmed V and J ends, which lost 5 bases and 1 base, there was a span of 11 bases. The CDR3 bases are TGTGCCAGTAGTCCCAGGGTCCCCCAAGAGACCCAGTACTTC. As protein: CASSPRVPQETQYF.

The chain joins TRBV11-3 to TRBJ2-2, with a possible D match to TRBD1 (5 bases). V was pared by 2 bases and J by 3 bases, with 13 bases between. The CDR3 spans 16 residues. The germline V gene has CDR1 SGHNT and CDR2 YENEEA. CDR3: CASSLSRGVYTGELFF. CDR3 coding DNA: TGTGCCAGCAGCTTATCAAGGGGCGTTTACACCGGGGAGCTGTTTTTT.

The chain is built from TRBV29-1 and TRBJ2-7; D is unresolved. The CDR3 contains 11 residues. Germline V gene lookup returns CDR1 SQVTM and CDR2 ANQGSEA. The ends were cut back, 7 bases at V and 2 bases at J, with 9 bases in the middle. CDR3 sequence (DNA): TGCAGCGCCCAGAATCCCTACGAGCAGTACTTC. Translating gives CSAQNPYEQYF.

The chain joins TRBV4-1 to TRBJ2-5; 14 bases agree with TRBD2. The V segment lost 2 bases and the J segment 5 bases; nucleotides outside the gene matches: 4. Germline CDR1 is MGHRA and CDR2 is YSYEKL. This CDR3 spans 16 amino acids. This CDR3 is CASSQLGLAGEETQYF. CDR3 DNA: TGCGCCAGCAGCCAACTGGGACTAGCGGGAGAGGAGACCCAGTACTTC.

This clone was counted a few times. The rearrangement links TRBV19 to TRBJ1-5, with TRBD1 matching over 7 bases. Germline lookup yields CDR1 LNHDA and CDR2 SQIVND (reference sequence). CDR3 size: 14 residues. The junction had 8 bases not matched to a gene; V was cut back by 9 bases and J by 3 bases. The chain's CDR3 is CASRGWGDNQPQHF. In nucleotides, the CDR3 is TGTGCCAGCAGGGGGTGGGGGGACAATCAGCCCCAGCATTTT.

This clone showed up just once. The chain couples TRBV7-3 to TRBJ1-2; D may be TRBD1 (5 bases). The germline gives CDR1 SGHTA, CDR2 FQGTGA. V was trimmed by 5 bases and J by 8 bases, leaving 12 bases between them. The CDR3 totals 12 residues. The CDR3 loop reads CASSHQGNGYTF. DNA for the CDR3: TGTGCCAGCAGCCATCAGGGTAACGGCTACACCTTC.

The chain recombines TRBV30 with TRBJ1-5, with D perhaps TRBD1 (6 bases). Trimming took off 1 base at V and 5 bases at J, with 9 bases between the two ends. This CDR3 contains 13 residues. The germline V gene has CDR1 GTSNPN and CDR2 SVGIG (reference sequence). CDR3 sequence reads: CAWSGGRDQPQHF. In nucleotides, the CDR3 is TGTGCCTGGAGTGGGGGGCGCGATCAGCCCCAGCATTTT.

The rearrangement links TRBV9 to TRBJ1-1, with TRBD1 matching over 8 bases. The length of the CDR3 is 16 residues. J was trimmed by 4 bases and V by 4 bases; bases with no gene match: 12. From germline, CDR1 is SGDLS and CDR2 YYNGEE. CDR3 sequence: CASSTRTGPSVTEAFF. The CDR3 bases are TGTGCCAGCAGCACCAGGACAGGGCCTTCAGTCACTGAAGCTTTCTTT.

The genes are TRBV28 and TRBJ2-7; 7 bases are a match to TRBD2. Trimming at V came to 6 bases and at J to 3 bases, leaving 5 bases not matched to a gene. Germline assignment: CDR1 MDHEN and CDR2 SYDVKM. The CDR3 contains 13 residues. The CDR3 loop is CASSSGGLYEQYF. The CDR3, as DNA: TGTGCCAGCAGCTCGGGGGGACTCTACGAGCAGTACTTC.

The chain links TRBV7-8 to TRBJ1-2, with TRBD1 matching 8 bases. The CDR3 spans 14 residues. Germline CDR1 is SGHVS and CDR2 is FQNEAQ. V was pared by 5 bases and J by 0 bases, with 2 bases of the junction left unmatched. CDR3 sequence: CASSGGQANYGYTF. Here the CDR3 DNA reads TGTGCCAGCAGCGGGGGACAGGCTAACTATGGCTACACCTTC.

J is TRBJ2-7 and V is TRBV6-1; D is uncertain. Germline V gene sequence: CDR1 MNHNS, CDR2 SASEGT. The CDR3 totals 10 residues. With 6 bases removed from V and 3 bases from J, the gap between germline ends came to 3 bases. CDR3 bases: TGTGCCAGCAGCTTCTACGAGCAGTACTTC. Translated, it gives CASSFYEQYF.

V usage is TRBV10-1 and J usage is TRBJ1-1, with a weak D call TRBD1 (6 bases). V lost 3 bases to trimming and J lost 1 base, with 12 bases between them. The CDR3 loop spans 15 amino acids. Germline CDR1 is WNHNN and CDR2 is SYGVQD (reference sequence). CDR3 amino acids: CASSDPGAANTEAFF. The CDR3 nucleotides are TGCGCCAGCAGTGACCCAGGGGCGGCGAACACTGAAGCTTTCTTT.

V gene TRBV5-1 combines with J gene TRBJ2-7; the D gene is possibly TRBD1 (7 bases). Trimming left V 5 bases short and J 4 bases short, with 13 bases between. The length of the CDR3 is 13 residues. Looked up from germline, CDR1 is SGHRS and CDR2 is YFSETQ. This CDR3 reads CASREGAGYEQYF. CDR3 sequence (DNA): TGCGCCAGCAGGGAGGGGGCGGGATACGAGCAGTACTTC.

The J gene is TRBJ1-1, the V gene TRBV18, with 7 bases fitting TRBD1. The trim removed 0 bases at V and 1 base at J, leaving 2 bases unmatched. CDR3 size: 15 residues. Germline CDR1 is KGHSH and CDR2 is LQKENI. CDR3 protein: CASSPPNRGNTEAFF. In DNA, the CDR3 is TGTGCCAGCTCACCACCGAACAGGGGGAACACTGAAGCTTTCTTT.

The CDR3 DNA sequence: TGCAGCGCGACCCCAGACATTACCTCTGGAAACACCATATATTTT. The encoded protein is CSATPDITSGNTIYF. The chain is built from TRBV29-1 and TRBJ1-3; no clear D gene. Germline assignment: CDR1 SQVTM and CDR2 ANQGSEA. Trimming stripped 7 bases from V and 0 bases from J, with 16 bases between. This CDR3 is 15 amino acids long.

The CDR3 loop is CASSEVASGRASYNEQFF. The CDR3 coding sequence is TGTGCCAGCAGTGAAGTGGCTAGCGGGAGGGCCTCCTACAATGAGCAGTTCTTC. The V gene is TRBV6-1, the J gene TRBJ2-1; the match to TRBD2 covers 12 bases. J gave up 0 bases and V 1 base, and 4 bases lay outside the gene matches. The CDR3 spans 18 residues. Germline CDR1 MNHNS, CDR2 SASEGT.

Here the CDR3 DNA reads TGTGCCAGCAGCCCTCACGCTCGGGGCGGGACTAGCGGGAGGAATGAGCAGTTCTTC. Amino acids: CASSPHARGGTSGRNEQFF. The genes are TRBV7-2 and TRBJ2-1, with TRBD2 identical over 15 bases. The V segment lost 5 bases and the J segment 7 bases; nucleotides outside the gene matches: 15. Germline lookup yields CDR1 SGHTA and CDR2 FQGNSA. The length of the CDR3 is 19 residues.